Shown below are 26 T cell receptor beta chains from a single sample sequenced in a study of blood T cell repertoires in COVID-19. Some clones are missing from TCRdb's copy, which holds only in-frame ones; the method was immunoSEQ multiplex PCR. The sample contains about 250,000 clones, around 90% of which appear only once. The sequencing sample was made of PBMCs or T cells enriched from blood (not recorded which). The receptors come from a woman in her twenties or thirties with acute COVID-19.

The gene calls are TRBV18 and TRBJ2-5; weak D call: TRBD1 (5 bases). V was shortened by 3 bases and J by 5 bases, with 10 bases between the two germline ends. CDR1 is KGHSH and CDR2 is LQKENI in the germline V gene. The CDR3 covers 13 residues. CDR3 in amino acids: CASSPGRVETQYF. The CDR3 DNA is TGTGCCAGCTCACCGGGCAGGGTGGAGACCCAGTACTTC.

The rearrangement joins TRBV20-1 to TRBJ1-3; 7 bases match TRBD1. The CDR3 is 17 residues long. Germline V gene sequence: CDR1 DFQATT, CDR2 SNEGSKA (reference sequence). V gave up 3 bases and J gave up 1 base; unmatched junction bases: 12. The CDR3, as DNA: TGCAGTGCTAGTCAGATGAGGGGGCCCGAATCTGGAAACACCATATATTTT. Amino acid sequence: CSASQMRGPESGNTIYF.

This rearrangement joins TRBV4-1 to TRBJ2-7, with 8 bases that match TRBD1. The CDR3 consists of 16 residues. The junction had 10 bases not matched to a gene; V was cut back by 3 bases and J by 3 bases. The germline CDR1 and CDR2 sequences are MGHRA and YSYEKL. The CDR3 DNA reads TGCGCCAGCAGCCACGCAATGGGACAGGTGGGCTACGAGCAGTACTTC. This codes for CASSHAMGQVGYEQYF.

The chain carries TRBV4-1 and TRBJ2-3; maybe TRBD2 (6 bases). The CDR3 is 17 residues long. V lost 2 bases to trimming and J lost 3 bases, with 18 bases between them. Germline V lookup: CDR1 MGHRA, CDR2 YSYEKL. The CDR3 nucleotides read TGCGCCAGCAGCCAACAGGGAGGAGACGCGGGTACAGATACGCAGTATTTT. Its protein product is CASSQQGGDAGTDTQYF.

The chain couples TRBV28 to TRBJ1-2, with 9 bases lining up with TRBD1. CDR1 MDHEN and CDR2 SYDVKM come from the germline V gene. J lost 7 bases, V lost 9 bases, and 6 bases had no gene match. There are 12 residues in the CDR3. CDR3 bases: TGTGCCAGTACAGGGGGCCCCGGTGGCTACACCTTC. Its protein is CASTGGPGGYTF.

This clone was counted once. The CDR3 region is CASSSPTGPQQPQHF. CDR3 nucleotides: TGTGCCAGCAGTTCCCCGACAGGGCCTCAGCAGCCCCAGCATTTT. The chain links TRBV2 to TRBJ1-5; 7 bases match TRBD1. Trimming took 5 bases from V and 7 from J; bases not matched to a gene: 11. The CDR3 sequence is 15 residues long. Germline V CDR1 and CDR2: SNHLY, FYNNEI.

This clone was observed a single time. This CDR3 is CASSTLGGGWTEAFF. Here the CDR3 DNA reads TGTGCCAGCAGTACCCTTGGCGGGGGATGGACTGAAGCTTTCTTT. This chain connects TRBV28 to TRBJ1-1, with D possibly being TRBD1 (5 bases). This CDR3 comprises 15 residues. Germline V gives CDR1 MDHEN, CDR2 SYDVKM. Trimming removed 5 bases from V and 5 bases from J, with 18 bases in between.

This chain links TRBV19 with TRBJ1-5, with D possibly being TRBD1 (6 bases). This CDR3 is 15 amino acids long. Germline CDR1 reads LNHDA; CDR2 reads SQIVND (reference sequence). V lost 7 bases and J 6 bases, leaving 19 bases between the germline ends. The CDR3, as DNA: TGTGCCAGTAAGGAACAGGACAGTCGGAGTCAGCCCCAGCATTTT. This sequence encodes CASKEQDSRSQPQHF.

V gene TRBV6-1 combines with J gene TRBJ2-2; 10 positions agree with TRBD1. The CDR3 loop spans 16 amino acids. V shed 4 bases, J shed 3 bases, and the junction held 5 bases outside the gene matches. Per the germline V gene, CDR1 is MNHNS and CDR2 is SASEGT. The CDR3: CASSAKDRGDTGELFF. CDR3 coding DNA: TGTGCCAGCAGTGCTAAGGACAGGGGGGACACCGGGGAGCTGTTTTTT.

Comments on this clone: The junction differs from germline at one of its ends, possibly a read error. Here the CDR3 DNA reads TGTGCCAGCAGCGTAGCTAGCCTAACCGGGGAGCTGTTTTTT. It yields the protein CASSVASLTGELFF. The chain is built from TRBV7-2 and TRBJ2-2; tentatively, D is TRBD2 (5 bases). This CDR3 has 14 amino acids. CDR1 and CDR2 (germline): SGHTA, FQGNSA.

The CDR3 is CASSLGGVATGELFF. CDR3 sequence (DNA): TGTGCCAGCAGCTTGGGAGGAGTGGCCACCGGGGAGCTGTTTTTT. V and J are TRBV5-6 and TRBJ2-2; D not resolved. V was shortened by 0 bases and J by 4 bases, with 10 bases between the two germline ends. The CDR3 is 15 residues long. Germline lookup yields CDR1 SGHDT and CDR2 YYEEEE.

V gene TRBV6-5 combines with J gene TRBJ1-5, with D hard to call. The germline V and J ends were trimmed by 6 bases and 5 bases, with 14 bases remaining between them. Germline CDR1 is MNHEY and CDR2 is SVGAGI. The CDR3 covers 14 residues. Written as DNA, the CDR3 is TGTGCCAGCAGCCGCGGGTGGTTGGATCAGCCCCAGCATTTT. The encoded protein is CASSRGWLDQPQHF.

The chain joins TRBV19 to TRBJ2-1; 7 bases are a match to TRBD2. In germline, CDR1 is LNHDA, CDR2 SQIVND (reference sequence). The CDR3 is 16 amino acids. V was pared by 0 bases and J by 10 bases, with 12 bases of the junction left unmatched. CDR3 sequence reads: CASSIDTSRGGWEQFF. The DNA for the CDR3 is TGTGCCAGTAGTATAGATACTTCTAGGGGAGGGTGGGAGCAGTTCTTC.

The DNA for the CDR3 is TGTGCCAGCTTTGAGGGACTCCGGAACACTGAAGCTTTCTTT. Translated, it gives CASFEGLRNTEAFF. The V gene is TRBV28, the J gene TRBJ1-1; TRBD1 is a possible D gene (5 bases). The CDR3 has 14 residues. The germline gives CDR1 MDHEN, CDR2 SYDVKM. Trimming took 8 bases from V and 1 from J, leaving 14 bases between them.

The rearrangement uses TRBV7-6 and TRBJ2-7; D possibly corresponds to TRBD1 (7 bases). The V gene lost 5 bases and the J gene lost 4 bases, with 18 bases spanning the gap. The CDR3 has 15 amino acids. In germline, CDR1 is SGHVS, CDR2 FNYEAQ. CDR3 amino acids: CASSGGVRGQYEQYF. The CDR3 bases are TGTGCCAGCAGCGGCGGGGTCAGGGGACAGTACGAGCAGTACTTC.

This chain links TRBV30 with TRBJ1-6; TRBD1 agrees at 7 bases. V lost 4 bases, J lost 9 bases, and 6 bases stayed unmatched. In germline, CDR1 is GTSNPN, CDR2 SVGIG (reference sequence). The CDR3 contains 13 residues. The CDR3 sequence: CAWNRQGGSPLHF. CDR3 nucleotide sequence: TGTGCCTGGAATCGGCAGGGGGGTTCACCCCTCCACTTT.

The genes are TRBV7-6 and TRBJ2-2; 7 positions agree with TRBD1. The length of the CDR3 is 18 residues. The junction had 16 bases not matched to a gene; V was cut back by 3 bases and J by 6 bases. Germline CDR1 reads SGHVS; CDR2 reads FNYEAQ. The CDR3 nucleotides read TGTGCCAGCAGCTTTGGACAGGCGGAGGTGTTGAATCCCGGGGAGCTGTTTTTT. This sequence encodes CASSFGQAEVLNPGELFF.

The chain links TRBV15 to TRBJ2-1; tentatively, D is TRBD2 (6 bases). Germline assignment: CDR1 LNHNV and CDR2 YYDKDF (reference sequence). The germline V and J ends were trimmed by 4 bases and 5 bases, with 12 bases remaining between them. The CDR3 totals 14 residues. In nucleotides, the CDR3 is TGTGCCACCAGCATTTCATTAGCGGACAATGAGCAGTTCTTC. Translation: CATSISLADNEQFF.

This chain uses TRBV2 with TRBJ2-3, with 9 bases identical to TRBD1. CDR1 and CDR2 from the germline V gene are SNHLY and FYNNEI. The CDR3 covers 15 residues. V lost 3 bases to trimming and J lost 4 bases; unmatched junction nucleotides: 5. In DNA, the CDR3 is TGTGCCAGCAGTGAGGGACAGGGCAGTGCAGATACGCAGTATTTT. Translation gives CASSEGQGSADTQYF.

V gene TRBV6-5 combines with J gene TRBJ1-5, with 7 bases that match TRBD1. J was trimmed by 5 bases and V by 11 bases; bases with no gene match: 9. The CDR3 is 13 amino acids. Germline CDR1 is MNHEY and CDR2 is SVGAGI. CDR3 sequence: CAGSRDSHQPQHF. The CDR3 nucleotides read TGTGCCGGATCTAGGGACAGCCATCAGCCCCAGCATTTT.

The gene calls are TRBV4-3 and TRBJ2-3; the match to TRBD2 covers 12 bases. Looked up from germline, CDR1 is LGHNA and CDR2 is YSLEER. The CDR3 consists of 14 residues. The trim removed 5 bases at V and 4 bases at J, leaving 1 base unmatched. CDR3 sequence reads: CASSASGRADTQYF. As DNA, the CDR3 is TGCGCCAGCAGCGCTAGCGGGAGGGCAGATACGCAGTATTTT.

This chain connects TRBV14 to TRBJ2-7, with 13 bases aligning to TRBD2. Germline values: CDR1 SGHDN, CDR2 FVKESK. The trim removed 4 bases at V and 6 bases at J, leaving 9 bases unmatched. The CDR3 is 16 amino acids. The CDR3 DNA follows: TGTGCCAGCAGCCCTCGGACTAGCGGGAGCAGACCCGAGCAGTACTTC. It codes for CASSPRTSGSRPEQYF.

The chain joins TRBV19 to TRBJ1-2, with 8 bases fitting TRBD1. The CDR3 loop spans 14 amino acids. From germline, CDR1 is LNHDA and CDR2 SQIVND (reference sequence). Losses at the gene ends were 9 bases for V and 0 bases for J; bases not matched to a gene: 6. The CDR3 protein is CASESRGPNYGYTF. The CDR3 bases are TGTGCCAGCGAAAGCAGGGGGCCTAACTATGGCTACACCTTC.

This sequence joins TRBV19 and TRBJ2-5; TRBD1 is a possible D gene (5 bases). Trimming cost V 5 bases and J 4 bases, with 11 bases left between them. The CDR3 runs to 13 residues. Germline V gene data show CDR1 as LNHDA and CDR2 as SQIVND (reference sequence). CDR3: CASSRTWGETQYF. The CDR3 nucleotides read TGTGCCAGTAGTCGGACATGGGGAGAGACCCAGTACTTC. The full variable domain, in which reference TRBV19 and TRBJ2-5 provide the parts outside the CDR3, is DGGITQSPKYLFRKEGQNVTLSCEQNLNHDAMYWYRQDPGQGLRLIYYSQIVNDFQKGDIAEGYSVSREKKESFPLTVTSAQKNPTAFYLCASSRTWGETQYFGPGTRLLVL.

V is TRBV3-1 (or the pseudogene TRBV3-2) and J is TRBJ2-2; no clear D gene. V dropped 0 bases and J dropped 0 bases, with 8 bases sitting between them. Germline CDR1 is LGHDT and CDR2 is YNNKEL (reference sequence). The CDR3 spans 16 residues. The CDR3: CASSQERHPNTGELFF. The CDR3 DNA reads as TGTGCCAGCAGCCAAGAGCGGCACCCGAACACCGGGGAGCTGTTTTTT.

This clone was found once. The rearrangement links TRBV7-8 to TRBJ1-2; no clear D gene. Germline assignment: CDR1 SGHVS and CDR2 FQNEAQ. V was shortened by 2 bases and J by 5 bases, with 12 bases between the two germline ends. The CDR3 covers 14 residues. CDR3 DNA: TGTGCCAGCAGCTTATCCGGAGCCGGTTATGGCTACACCTTC. Amino acid sequence: CASSLSGAGYGYTF.